This TCR beta chain was sequenced in a study of cytomegalovirus exposure and HLA in healthy donors. Study-wide results and caveats: Earlier analysis yielded a pattern in which most TCR beta V segments were productive about 90% or about 30% of the time. TCR beta chain V- and J-gene trimming was linked, in a later analysis, to a missense variant in DCLRE1C. Later on, an analysis showed TCR association rates differing by HLA locus, with DRB1 the most and HLA-C the fewest.

V was clipped by 5 bases and J by 6 bases; unmatched bases: 6. The CDR3 extends over 13 amino acids. Per the germline V gene, CDR1 is MNHEY and CDR2 is SVGAGI. The PCR made use of 60 Vbeta and 13 Jbeta primers. How the authors handled the data: Later analysis identified 65 million to 80 million unique TCR beta chains, 8.5 million to 13 million shared. Profiling relied on immunoSEQ multiplex PCR, and the TCRdb table lists in-frame clones only, not all of them. The V and J calls and the clone size are those of that table, but D and trimming were determined from the DNA. This sample has some 150,000 clones, with 60% to 80% found just once. On this clone: Its antigen is unknown.

The sequence came from a man under 40 in good health and CMV-seropositive. Sequenced input: PBMCs. This rearrangement joins TRBV6-5 to TRBJ1-2, with TRBD1 identical over 7 bases. CDR3 nucleotide sequence: TGTGCCAGCAGTCTCACAGGGGTCGATGGCTACACCTTC. It translates to CASSLTGVDGYTF.